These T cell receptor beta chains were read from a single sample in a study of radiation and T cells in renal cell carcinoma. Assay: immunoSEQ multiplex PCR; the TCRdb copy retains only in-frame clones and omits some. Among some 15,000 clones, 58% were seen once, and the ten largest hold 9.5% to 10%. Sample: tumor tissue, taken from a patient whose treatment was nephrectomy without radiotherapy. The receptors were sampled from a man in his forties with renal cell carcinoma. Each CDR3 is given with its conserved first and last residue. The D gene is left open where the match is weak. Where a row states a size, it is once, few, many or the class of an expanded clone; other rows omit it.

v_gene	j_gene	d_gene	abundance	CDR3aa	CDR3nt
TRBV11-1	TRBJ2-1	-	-	CASSSYGGRYNEQFF	TGTGCCAGCAGCTCCTACGGGGGACGTTACAATGAGCAGTTCTTC
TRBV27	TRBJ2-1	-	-	CASSLAPRLLGNEQFF	TGTGCCAGCAGCCTCGCTCCCCGGCTCCTGGGGAATGAGCAGTTCTTC
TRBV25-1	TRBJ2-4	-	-	CASSARGPQAKNIQYF	TGTGCCAGCAGTGCCCGGGGGCCCCAAGCCAAAAACATTCAGTACTTC
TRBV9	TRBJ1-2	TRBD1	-	CASSATGGRDYTF	TGTGCCAGCAGCGCTACAGGGGGAAGGGACTACACCTTC
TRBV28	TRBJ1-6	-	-	CASSLGVSNSPLHF	TGTGCCAGCAGTTTGGGGGTATCAAATTCACCCCTCCACTTT
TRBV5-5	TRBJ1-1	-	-	CASSWWGPRSTEAFF	TGTGCCAGCAGCTGGTGGGGACCGCGAAGCACTGAAGCTTTCTTT
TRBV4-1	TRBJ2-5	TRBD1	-	CASSRQGADQETQYF	TGCGCCAGCAGTCGACAGGGGGCAGACCAAGAGACCCAGTACTTC
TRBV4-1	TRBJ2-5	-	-	CASSQDRGGVQETQYF	TGCGCCAGCAGCCAAGATAGGGGGGGTGTTCAAGAGACCCAGTACTTC
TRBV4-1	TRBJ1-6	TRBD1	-	CASSLTGTGGSSPLHF	TGCGCCAGCAGCCTCACCGGGACAGGGGGCTCTTCACCCCTCCACTTT
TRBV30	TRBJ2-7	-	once	CASRAPGAYEQYF	TGTGCCTCGAGAGCCCCAGGGGCCTACGAGCAGTACTTC
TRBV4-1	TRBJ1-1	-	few	CASSQEGLRNTEAFF	TGCGCCAGCAGCCAAGAGGGTTTGAGGAACACTGAAGCTTTCTTT
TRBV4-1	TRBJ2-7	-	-	CASSLGDEQYF	TGCGCCAGCAGCCTTGGGGACGAGCAGTACTTC
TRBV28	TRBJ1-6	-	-	CASSASDTLSSYNSPLHF	TGTGCCAGCAGTGCCTCGGACACCCTGAGCTCCTATAATTCACCCCTCCACTTT
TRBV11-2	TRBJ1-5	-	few	CASSLAAGFDSNQPQHF	TGTGCCAGCAGCTTAGCCGCGGGTTTCGATAGCAATCAGCCCCAGCATTTT
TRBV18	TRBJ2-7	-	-	CASSLGDRADEQYF	TGTGCCAGCTCACTGGGCGACAGAGCCGACGAGCAGTACTTC
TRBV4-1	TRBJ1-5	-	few	CASSQDHPANQPQHF	TGCGCCAGCAGCCAAGATCACCCAGCCAATCAGCCCCAGCATTTT
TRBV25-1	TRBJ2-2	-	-	CASSARDSGELFF	TGTGCCAGCAGCGCCAGGGACTCCGGGGAGCTGTTTTTT
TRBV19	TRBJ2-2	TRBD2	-	CASSPPGLDTGELFF	TGTGCCAGTAGTCCGCCGGGACTAGACACCGGGGAGCTGTTTTTT
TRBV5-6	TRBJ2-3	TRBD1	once	CASSSGQGEDTQYF	TGTGCCAGCAGCTCAGGACAGGGGGAAGATACGCAGTATTTT